This TCR beta chain was retrieved from a study of human T cells and chemical hapten exposure. Time point defined: pre-sensitization, week 0. As to treatment: therapeutic diphenylcyclopropenone sensitization with weekly scalp DPC. Samples of blood were obtained prior to the application of each patch test. J was trimmed by 6 bases and V by 2 bases; bases with no gene match: 4. The V gene's germline CDR1 is SGHTA and CDR2 FQGNSA. CDR3 length: 14 amino acids. Each CDR3 protein is one row after TCRdb ran MiXCR on the RACE reads. The repertoire holds more than 300,000 distinct CDR3 sequences, with about 5.4% as singletons. This clonotype has more than one count but fewer than ten.

This TCR was recovered from a young woman with alopecia areata. Some clones in this sample may be carry-over from other donors' samples. The specimen comprised whole blood, sampled in connection with sensitization to the hapten diphenylcyclopropenone (DPC). The chain recombines TRBV7-2 with TRBJ2-3, with 8 bases fitting TRBD2. The CDR3 loop reads CASSLTSGYDTQYF. CDR3 bases: TGTGCCAGCAGCTTAACTAGCGGTTATGATACGCAGTATTTT.